The rows below give T cell receptor beta chains drawn from one sample of a study of T cell responses to AZD1222 COVID-19 vaccine. Profiled with immunoSEQ multiplex PCR; TCRdb holds only in-frame clones, not every one. This table holds about 120,000 clones, 92% found once. Sequencing was performed on peripheral blood, taken on day 0 of AZD1222 vaccination. The receptors derive from an adult in good health. The CDR3 runs from the conserved cysteine through the conserved F or W. D genes are given only for firm matches. The size entry is marked missing in some rows and otherwise reads once, few, many or a size class.

len: 13; v_gene: TRBV5-6; abundance: .; d_gene: .; j_gene: TRBJ1-4; CDR3nt: TGTGCCAGCCTGCGCGGGCCTAATGAAAAACTGTTTTTT; CDR3aa: CASLRGPNEKLFF
len: 12; v_gene: TRBV7-2; abundance: .; d_gene: .; j_gene: TRBJ1-1; CDR3nt: TGTGCCAGCAGATATAGGGGTACTGAAGCTTTCTTT; CDR3aa: CASRYRGTEAFF
len: 17; v_gene: TRBV9; abundance: .; d_gene: TRBD2; j_gene: TRBJ2-1; CDR3nt: TGTGCCAGCAGCGGATTAGGACTAGCAGGTTATAGCAATGAGCAGTTCTTC; CDR3aa: CASSGLGLAGYSNEQFF
len: 16; v_gene: TRBV19; abundance: .; d_gene: .; j_gene: TRBJ1-5; CDR3nt: TGTGCCAGTAGTATAGTTCGTTCGCGGAGCAATCAGCCCCAGCATTTT; CDR3aa: CASSIVRSRSNQPQHF
len: 13; v_gene: TRBV6-4; abundance: .; d_gene: TRBD1; j_gene: TRBJ1-6; CDR3nt: TGTGCCAGCAGTATACAGGGGGGCTCACCCCTCCACTTT; CDR3aa: CASSIQGGSPLHF
len: 16; v_gene: TRBV7-6; abundance: .; d_gene: TRBD2; j_gene: TRBJ2-7; CDR3nt: TGTGCCAGCAGCTGGGAATCGGGCGGGGGATCCTACGAGCAGTACTTC; CDR3aa: CASSWESGGGSYEQYF
len: 15; v_gene: TRBV19; abundance: once; d_gene: TRBD1; j_gene: TRBJ1-5; CDR3nt: TGTGCCAGTAGGTTCTGGGACAGGGCTGGTCAGCCCCAGCATTTT; CDR3aa: CASRFWDRAGQPQHF
len: 14; v_gene: TRBV30; abundance: .; d_gene: .; j_gene: TRBJ1-2; CDR3nt: TGTGCCTGGAGTCCCGGGATGGCTAACTATGGCTACACCTTC; CDR3aa: CAWSPGMANYGYTF
len: 12; v_gene: TRBV28; abundance: .; d_gene: .; j_gene: TRBJ2-1; CDR3nt: TGTGCCAGCAGTTCCTCTATAGGTGAGCAGTTCTTC; CDR3aa: CASSSSIGEQFF
len: 17; v_gene: TRBV10-3; abundance: .; d_gene: TRBD2; j_gene: TRBJ2-1; CDR3nt: TGTGCCATCAGTGAGTCTCCACTAGCGGGAGTGGGGGATGAGCAGTTCTTC; CDR3aa: CAISESPLAGVGDEQFF
len: 15; v_gene: TRBV4-2; abundance: .; d_gene: .; j_gene: TRBJ2-7; CDR3nt: TGTGCCAGCAGCCAAGAAGGGTCCGAACCCTACGAGCAGTACTTC; CDR3aa: CASSQEGSEPYEQYF
len: 13; v_gene: TRBV30; abundance: .; d_gene: .; j_gene: TRBJ2-1; CDR3nt: TGTGCCTGGATCCCGACTACCCTCGGTGAGCAGTTCTTC; CDR3aa: CAWIPTTLGEQFF
len: 15; v_gene: TRBV6-5; abundance: .; d_gene: TRBD1; j_gene: TRBJ1-1; CDR3nt: TGTGCCAGCACCAAAGGGGACAGGGGAGGGACTGAAGCTTTCTTT; CDR3aa: CASTKGDRGGTEAFF
len: 15; v_gene: TRBV7-9; abundance: .; d_gene: TRBD1; j_gene: TRBJ1-5; CDR3nt: TGTGCCAGCAGCTTAGGGCAGGGGGCGCAGCAGCCCCAGCATTTT; CDR3aa: CASSLGQGAQQPQHF
len: 16; v_gene: TRBV7-8; abundance: .; d_gene: .; j_gene: TRBJ2-1; CDR3nt: TGTGCCAGCACCCCTTATACCCTGTCTACGAACAATGAGCAGTTCTTC; CDR3aa: CASTPYTLSTNNEQFF
len: 13; v_gene: TRBV7-6; abundance: .; d_gene: .; j_gene: TRBJ1-1; CDR3nt: TGTGCCAGCAGCTTATTAACGAACACTGAAGCTTTCTTT; CDR3aa: CASSLLTNTEAFF
len: 13; v_gene: TRBV19; abundance: .; d_gene: TRBD1; j_gene: TRBJ1-2; CDR3nt: TGTGCCAGCCGACAGGGGGGGAACTATGGCTACACCTTC; CDR3aa: CASRQGGNYGYTF
len: 17; v_gene: TRBV7-6; abundance: .; d_gene: TRBD2; j_gene: TRBJ2-3; CDR3nt: TGTGCCAGCAGCTTAGGGTTAGCGGGAGGCCATTCGGGTACGCAGTATTTT; CDR3aa: CASSLGLAGGHSGTQYF
len: 17; v_gene: TRBV15; abundance: .; d_gene: TRBD1; j_gene: TRBJ2-1; CDR3nt: TGTGCCACCAGCAGAGATCAGGGGGCTTCCTCCTACAATGAGCAGTTCTTC; CDR3aa: CATSRDQGASSYNEQFF
len: 16; v_gene: TRBV11-1; abundance: .; d_gene: TRBD1; j_gene: TRBJ1-6; CDR3nt: TGTGCCAGCAGCGAAGCGGGACAGGGATATAATTCACCCCTCCACTTT; CDR3aa: CASSEAGQGYNSPLHF
len: 14; v_gene: TRBV28; abundance: .; d_gene: TRBD1; j_gene: TRBJ1-1; CDR3nt: TGTGCCAGCAGTTTGGGGGACAGGAACACTGAAGCTTTCTTT; CDR3aa: CASSLGDRNTEAFF
len: 14; v_gene: TRBV7-2; abundance: .; d_gene: TRBD2; j_gene: TRBJ2-1; CDR3nt: TGTGCCAGCAGCTTTATAGCGGGAAGTAATGAGCAGTTCTTC; CDR3aa: CASSFIAGSNEQFF
len: 14; v_gene: TRBV2; abundance: .; d_gene: TRBD1; j_gene: TRBJ2-5; CDR3nt: TGTGCCAGCAGCCCACTTACAGGGGTAGAGACCCAGTACTTC; CDR3aa: CASSPLTGVETQYF
len: 15; v_gene: TRBV11-2; abundance: .; d_gene: .; j_gene: TRBJ1-2; CDR3nt: TGTGCCAGCAGCCCCCTAGGGGGTCGTCGGTATGGCTACACCTTC; CDR3aa: CASSPLGGRRYGYTF
len: 13; v_gene: TRBV7-9; abundance: .; d_gene: .; j_gene: TRBJ1-4; CDR3nt: TGTGCCAGCAGCTTAGGACGGGATGAAAAACTGTTTTTT; CDR3aa: CASSLGRDEKLFF
len: 17; v_gene: TRBV18; abundance: .; d_gene: TRBD1; j_gene: TRBJ1-1; CDR3nt: TGTGCCAGCTCACCACGCGAGGTGACAGGGGGGGGAGGTGAAGCTTTCTTT; CDR3aa: CASSPREVTGGGGEAFF
len: 18; v_gene: TRBV4-3; abundance: .; d_gene: .; j_gene: TRBJ2-3; CDR3nt: TGCGCCAGCAGCCAAGATAGATCGATCGGGGTTCGCACAGATACGCAGTATTTT; CDR3aa: CASSQDRSIGVRTDTQYF
len: 15; v_gene: TRBV10-3; abundance: once; d_gene: TRBD1; j_gene: TRBJ1-3; CDR3nt: TGTGCCATCAGTAGACAGGGGGCGAATGGAAACACCATATATTTT; CDR3aa: CAISRQGANGNTIYF
len: 20; v_gene: TRBV5-1; abundance: once; d_gene: .; j_gene: TRBJ1-6; CDR3nt: TGCGCCAGCAGCCCCGGGGCAGGTGGGGGACTAAGCTCCTATAATTCACCCCTCCACTTT; CDR3aa: CASSPGAGGGLSSYNSPLHF
len: 13; v_gene: TRBV12-3/TRBV12-4; abundance: few; d_gene: .; j_gene: TRBJ1-6; CDR3nt: TGTGCCAGCAGTTTACTTTATAATTCACCCCTCCACTTT; CDR3aa: CASSLLYNSPLHF
len: 14; v_gene: TRBV5-4; abundance: few; d_gene: .; j_gene: TRBJ1-1; CDR3nt: TGTGCCAGCAGCCCGGAGTGGTCCGGCACTGAAGCTTTCTTT; CDR3aa: CASSPEWSGTEAFF
len: 15; v_gene: TRBV3-1/TRBV3-2; abundance: .; d_gene: TRBD2; j_gene: TRBJ2-1; CDR3nt: TGTGCCAGCAGCAAGACTAGCGGGAGTCTAGCCGAGCAGTTCTTC; CDR3aa: CASSKTSGSLAEQFF
len: 15; v_gene: TRBV6-6; abundance: .; d_gene: .; j_gene: TRBJ2-1; CDR3nt: TGTGCCAGCAGTTACCAGGGGAGATCCTACAATGAGCAGTTCTTC; CDR3aa: CASSYQGRSYNEQFF
len: 17; v_gene: TRBV4-1; abundance: once; d_gene: .; j_gene: TRBJ1-3; CDR3nt: TGCGCCAGCAGCCAAGTTGGGCAGCCCAACTCTGGAAACACCATATATTTT; CDR3aa: CASSQVGQPNSGNTIYF
len: 16; v_gene: TRBV19; abundance: .; d_gene: TRBD1; j_gene: TRBJ1-2; CDR3nt: TGTGCCAGTGTACAAGGAACAGGGGCCCCCTTCTATGGCTACACCTTC; CDR3aa: CASVQGTGAPFYGYTF
len: 15; v_gene: TRBV18; abundance: .; d_gene: .; j_gene: TRBJ1-3; CDR3nt: TGTGCCAGCTCTACCGACAGGTACTCTGGAAACACCATATATTTT; CDR3aa: CASSTDRYSGNTIYF
len: 13; v_gene: TRBV12-3/TRBV12-4; abundance: .; d_gene: .; j_gene: TRBJ1-2; CDR3nt: TGTGCCAGCAGTCCACAGGGAGTCTATGGCTACACCTTC; CDR3aa: CASSPQGVYGYTF
len: 13; v_gene: TRBV19; abundance: .; d_gene: .; j_gene: TRBJ1-5; CDR3nt: TGTGCCAGTCGGGGGGAGAACAATCAGCCCCAGCATTTT; CDR3aa: CASRGENNQPQHF
len: 17; v_gene: TRBV5-4; abundance: .; d_gene: TRBD1; j_gene: TRBJ1-1; CDR3nt: TGTGCCAGCAGCTTGGGGGGCAGGGGGCCATCGAACACTGAAGCTTTCTTT; CDR3aa: CASSLGGRGPSNTEAFF
len: 12; v_gene: TRBV2; abundance: .; d_gene: .; j_gene: TRBJ2-7; CDR3nt: TGTGCCAGCAGTGAGGGGGGTTACGAGCAGTACTTC; CDR3aa: CASSEGGYEQYF